This T cell receptor beta chain was found in a study of CD8+ T cells in alopecia areata (dated by TCRdb to about 2018). Background for the entire study: The treated patients, all with moderate-to-severe alopecia areata, were enrolled in an open-label pilot trial of oral tofacitinib given at 5 to 10 mg twice daily. Patients stayed on tofacitinib for 6 to 18 months and then had 6 months of follow-up off drug so that delayed response and recurrence could be assessed. The SALT score, which quantifies the percentage of affected scalp surface area, was used to measure disease severity in treated patients. The study used high-throughput TCRbeta sequencing to examine T cell clonal expansion in alopecia areata, in both the C3H/HeJ mouse model and human patients. Human TCRbeta sequencing covered scalp tissue and sorted CD4+ and CD8+ peripheral blood T cells from patchy and totalis/universalis alopecia areata patients and healthy controls. Biopsies were taken from tofacitinib-treated patients at baseline and again at 4 and 24 weeks into treatment, and several of those patients also had a later scalp biopsy. Scalp clonality was compared among normal scalp (n=4), patchy alopecia areata scalp (n=8), and alopecia totalis/universalis scalp (n=8). RNA was obtained with the PAXgene miRNA kit for fixed scalp, the miRNeasy kit for PBMCs, and the RNeasy kit for mouse skin. TCRbeta CDR3 regions were amplified by immunoSEQ multiplex PCR using 35 Vbeta forward and 13 Jbeta reverse primers.

Comments on this clone: The clone's antigen remains unknown. Base qualities are not recorded, but no much larger clone differs from it by a single base.

Library generation was performed with the immunoSEQ multiplex PCR assay. To provide template for TCR sequencing, every sample had RNA extracted and reverse transcribed into cDNA. First-strand cDNA was synthesized using SuperScript III with a 2:1 mix of oligo-dT and random hexamers. A synthetic immune receptor repertoire was used to measure amplification bias, and any remaining bias was corrected computationally. The authors' analysis ran thus. Raw reads were preprocessed for error removal, and CDR3 was defined according to IMGT conventions as running from the conserved cysteine to phenylalanine. Clonality was computed as 1 minus the Shannon entropy, with the entropy normalized by log2 of the number of productive unique TCRs. Whether each scalp clone was CD4 or CD8 was inferred by checking scalp TCRbeta sequences against the CD4 and CD8 repertoires from sorted blood. The table was pulled from immuneACCESS by TCRdb, which kept in-frame rearrangements only. Such tables lose some clones; where checked, under half of the loss comes from unresolved V genes, and the rest has no known cause. The DNA gave D and trimming, while V, J and clone size come from that table. For this sample the table gives some 210,000 clones, of which approximately 72% were detected only once. The top ten hold more than 1% of the sample.

General study outcomes and caveats: Many expanded lesional clones persisted in scalp and blood during tofacitinib treatment, which may partly explain relapse after stopping treatment. Scalp TCR repertoire analysis is complicated because resident alphabeta T cells in normal human skin are also sequenced, whereas mouse skin is dominated by gammadelta T cells. With tofacitinib, both scalp clonality and the number of expanded CD8+ clones among the top 100 scalp clones went down significantly. Because the treated cohort was small and included a single nonresponder, larger studies are needed to assess links between baseline CD8+ expansion and response. Lesional scalp, especially in alopecia totalis/universalis, showed higher clonality and more expanded CD8+ clones than normal scalp, suggesting antigenic drive. Compared with mice, TCR sequences shared between patients were less clear, possibly partly because of HLA diversity across the patient population.

The sample's treatment or condition label, decoded: oral pan-JAK inhibitor, 5-10 mg twice daily. Peripheral blood and lesional scalp punch biopsies were obtained from patients with alopecia areata. PBMCs were isolated by density centrifugation and stained for CD3, CD4 and CD8, after which CD4+ and CD8+ T cells were sorted on a FACSAria. The germline V gene sets CDR1 to SGHTA and CDR2 to FQGNSA. Cut back by 6 bases and 0 bases, the V and J ends lie 11 bases apart. The CDR3 runs 14 residues from the cysteine to the phenylalanine. Just the 42-base CDR3 DNA is kept, in frame starting at base 1. The TCR was taken from a human donor with alopecia areata. The sequencing here drew on CD4+ T cells sorted from blood, taken at approximately week 42, from a patient treated with tofacitinib. The rearrangement joined TRBV7-2 to TRBJ1-1; the D gene assignment is ambiguous. The CDR3 has the sequence CASSPLTVNTEAFF. The DNA reads as follows: TGTGCCAGCAGTCCACTTACAGTGAACACTGAAGCTTTCTTT.